The rows below give T cell receptor beta chains drawn from one sample of a study of T cell responses to AZD1222 COVID-19 vaccine. The protocol was immunoSEQ multiplex PCR, while the TCRdb copy is restricted to in-frame clones and leaves out a portion. The table records 86,000 or so clones, about 90% of them present only once. Specimen: peripheral blood, collected on day 0 of MenACWY control vaccination. The receptors were gathered from an adult in good health. Each CDR3 is given with its conserved first and last residue. Fields, in order: clone size, D gene, V gene, J gene, CDR3 protein, CDR3 DNA. D genes are given only for firm matches. Clone size is not always given. Where it is, it says once, few, many or a class for expanded clones.

size: -; D: -; V: TRBV5-1; J: TRBJ1-1; CDR3: CASKREMGSEAFF; DNA: TGCGCCAGCAAGCGGGAAATGGGTAGTGAAGCTTTCTTT
size: -; D: TRBD1; V: TRBV28; J: TRBJ2-3; CDR3: CASRRPGQSFTDTQYF; DNA: TGTGCCAGCAGGAGACCGGGACAGTCCTTCACAGATACGCAGTATTTT
size: once; D: TRBD1; V: TRBV24-1; J: TRBJ1-2; CDR3: CATSDSSGGKDGYTF; DNA: TGTGCCACCAGTGATTCGTCAGGGGGAAAGGATGGCTACACCTTC
size: -; D: -; V: TRBV3-1/TRBV3-2; J: TRBJ2-5; CDR3: CASSQTGGETQYF; DNA: TGTGCCAGCAGCCAGACAGGAGGGGAGACCCAGTACTTC
size: -; D: TRBD2; V: TRBV6-1; J: TRBJ2-3; CDR3: CASSEYLREASDTQYF; DNA: TGTGCCAGCAGTGAATATCTGCGGGAGGCCTCAGATACGCAGTATTTT
size: -; D: -; V: TRBV5-1; J: TRBJ1-4; CDR3: CASRTTATNEKLFF; DNA: TGCGCCAGCAGAACGACAGCAACTAATGAAAAACTGTTTTTT
size: -; D: TRBD2; V: TRBV30; J: TRBJ2-7; CDR3: CAWRSGGEQYF; DNA: TGTGCCTGGAGGAGCGGGGGCGAGCAGTACTTC
size: -; D: -; V: TRBV12-3/TRBV12-4; J: TRBJ2-4; CDR3: CASSFENIQYF; DNA: TGTGCCAGCAGTTTTGAAAACATTCAGTACTTC
size: -; D: TRBD2; V: TRBV9; J: TRBJ2-1; CDR3: CASSVDAAGGINEQFF; DNA: TGTGCCAGCAGCGTAGATGCAGCGGGAGGAATTAATGAGCAGTTCTTC
size: -; D: TRBD2; V: TRBV5-6; J: TRBJ2-7; CDR3: CASSPDPSGRKYEQYF; DNA: TGTGCCAGCAGCCCAGATCCTAGCGGGAGAAAGTACGAGCAGTACTTC
size: -; D: -; V: TRBV7-2; J: TRBJ2-2; CDR3: CASSTGNTGELFF; DNA: TGTGCCAGCAGCACGGGGAACACCGGGGAGCTGTTTTTT
size: -; D: TRBD1; V: TRBV5-5; J: TRBJ2-5; CDR3: CASRSGQSLETQYF; DNA: TGTGCCAGCAGGTCGGGACAGAGTCTTGAGACCCAGTACTTC
size: -; D: -; V: TRBV28; J: TRBJ2-2; CDR3: CASRVYMNTGELFF; DNA: TGTGCCAGCAGAGTCTACATGAACACCGGGGAGCTGTTTTTT
size: -; D: -; V: TRBV5-8; J: TRBJ1-1; CDR3: CASSLTRGLFTEAFF; DNA: TGTGCCAGCAGCTTGACGCGGGGTTTGTTCACTGAAGCTTTCTTT
size: -; D: -; V: TRBV7-9; J: TRBJ2-1; CDR3: CASTGVLNYNEQFF; DNA: TGTGCCTCAACCGGGGTACTAAACTACAATGAGCAGTTCTTC
size: -; D: -; V: TRBV7-9; J: TRBJ2-2; CDR3: CASSPAGELFF; DNA: TGTGCCAGCAGTCCCGCCGGGGAGCTGTTTTTT
size: once; D: -; V: TRBV7-9; J: TRBJ1-4; CDR3: CASSPREDATNEKLFF; DNA: TGTGCCAGCAGCCCACGGGAGGACGCAACTAATGAAAAACTGTTTTTT
size: -; D: TRBD1; V: TRBV28; J: TRBJ1-2; CDR3: CASRQGAGGYTF; DNA: TGTGCCAGCAGACAGGGGGCCGGTGGCTACACCTTC
size: -; D: TRBD1; V: TRBV30; J: TRBJ1-1; CDR3: CALSQGARTEAFF; DNA: TGTGCCCTCTCACAGGGGGCAAGGACTGAAGCTTTCTTT
size: -; D: -; V: TRBV6-6; J: TRBJ2-3; CDR3: CASSVGLRGTDTQYF; DNA: TGTGCCAGCAGTGTGGGACTCCGGGGGACAGATACGCAGTATTTT
size: once; D: TRBD1; V: TRBV5-8; J: TRBJ1-1; CDR3: CASSLSGTGSTEAFF; DNA: TGTGCCAGCAGCCTGTCCGGGACAGGGAGCACTGAAGCTTTCTTT
size: -; D: -; V: TRBV19; J: TRBJ2-2; CDR3: CASGLGLTGELFF; DNA: TGTGCCAGTGGATTGGGTCTAACCGGGGAGCTGTTTTTT
size: -; D: TRBD1; V: TRBV30; J: TRBJ1-2; CDR3: CAWSVGGISGYTF; DNA: TGTGCCTGGAGTGTAGGGGGCATCTCCGGCTACACCTTC
size: -; D: -; V: TRBV12-5; J: TRBJ2-7; CDR3: CASVRSLGAVEQYF; DNA: TGTGCTAGTGTCCGGTCCCTCGGAGCAGTCGAGCAGTACTTC
size: -; D: -; V: TRBV6-5; J: TRBJ2-5; CDR3: CASRRGGGLPETQYF; DNA: TGTGCCAGCAGGCGGGGTGGGGGTCTCCCAGAGACCCAGTACTTC
size: -; D: -; V: TRBV5-1; J: TRBJ1-2; CDR3: CASSPGEGSRGYTF; DNA: TGCGCCAGCAGCCCGGGGGAAGGTTCGCGTGGCTACACCTTC